The 15 T cell receptor beta chains given below trace back to one sample, sequenced in a study of regulatory T cells in long-lasting Graves disease. Library construction for TCR beta used iRepertoire HTBI primers and Arm-PCR of CDR3 regions. Via MiXCR, TCRdb re-called the multiplex PCR reads, giving one row per CDR3 protein. The data show approximately 400,000 distinct CDR3 sequences, approximately 25% seen once. The time point: persistent/refractory GD, antithyroid drugs over 5 years with positive TRAb. After RNA was extracted from PBMCs, the TCR library was made from it. The specimen comprised peripheral blood mononuclear cells (PBMCs), sampled when the disease was refractory, from a patient treated with antithyroid drugs. Source of these receptors: a woman in her thirties or forties with Graves disease.

V usage is TRBV2 and J usage is TRBJ1-5; no clear D. This CDR3 comprises 19 residues. Germline-derived CDR1 and CDR2 are SNHLY and FYNNEI. The germline V and J ends were trimmed by 0 bases and 5 bases, with 23 bases remaining between them. CDR3 DNA: TGTGCCAGCAGTGAAGCGCACGGCAGTGGGCCTTTACCCCATCAGCCCCAGCATTTT. It codes for CASSEAHGSGPLPHQPQHF.

This clonotype has only a few counts. The chain carries TRBV3-1 and TRBJ2-5, with 9 bases fitting TRBD2. This CDR3 region has 15 residues. Germline CDR1 LGHDT, CDR2 YNNKEL (reference sequence). V gave up 8 bases and J gave up 3 bases; unmatched junction bases: 10. The CDR3 spells CASLLSGRMEETQYF. DNA of the CDR3: TGTGCCAGCTTACTTAGCGGGAGAATGGAAGAGACCCAGTACTTC.

In its sample, this clonotype was seen many times. This chain connects TRBV29-1 to TRBJ2-2, with a possible D match to TRBD2 (6 bases). The CDR3 consists of 13 residues. The germline gives CDR1 SQVTM, CDR2 ANQGSEA. V lost 7 bases and J lost 4, with 13 bases in between. The CDR3 is CSGGDPLTGELFF. CDR3 in DNA: TGCAGCGGCGGGGATCCCCTCACCGGGGAGCTGTTTTTT.

This clonotype has a count of ten or more. The chain uses TRBV6-5 and TRBJ1-2, with D uncertain. The V and J ends lost 3 bases and 4 bases respectively, with 24 bases between them. This CDR3 comprises 18 residues. CDR1 and CDR2 (germline): MNHEY, SVGAGI. CDR3 region: CASSYRPRVRQDGYGYTF. In DNA form, the CDR3 reads TGTGCCAGCAGTTATAGACCCCGTGTTAGGCAAGATGGCTATGGCTACACCTTC.

To note about this clonotype: A much larger clone is a single base away; this may be a read error. This chain uses TRBV12-3 or TRBV12-4 with TRBJ2-2, with D maybe TRBD2 (5 bases). This CDR3 region has 13 residues. In nucleotides, the CDR3 is TGTGCCAGCAGACACTTTAGTACCGGGGAGCCGTTTTTT. This gives the protein CASRHFSTGEPFF.

The table lists this clonotype with many counts. V usage is TRBV10-3 and J usage is TRBJ2-7; TRBD1 or TRBD2 may be the D gene (5 bases each). Trimming stripped 2 bases from V and 3 bases from J, with 8 bases between. The germline CDR1 and CDR2 sequences are ENHRY and SYGVKD. The CDR3 spans 13 residues. CDR3 residues: CAISEGDGYEQYF. The CDR3 region has the DNA TGTGCCATCAGTGAGGGGGACGGCTACGAGCAGTACTTC.

Worth noting for this clonotype: A much larger clone is a single base away; this may be a read error. Written as DNA, the CDR3 is TGTGCCAGCAGAAGACCCTACTCGGAGACCCAGTACTTC. Translation gives CASRRPYSETQYF. The V gene is TRBV14, the J gene TRBJ2-5; unclear D gene. Trimming took 6 bases from V and 5 from J, leaving 13 bases between them. Germline V CDR1 and CDR2: SGHDN, FVKESK. This CDR3 is 13 amino acids long.

Many counts were recorded for this clonotype. The rearrangement links TRBV20-1 to TRBJ2-5; 7 bases line up with TRBD2. CDR3 size: 14 residues. V was clipped by 3 bases and J by 4 bases; unmatched bases: 8. Germline V gene sequence: CDR1 DFQATT, CDR2 SNEGSKA (reference sequence). The CDR3 coding sequence is TGCAGTGCTAGTAAGGGAGGGCCACTAGAGACCCAGTACTTC. Its protein is CSASKGGPLETQYF.

The CDR3 DNA reads TGTGCCAGCATCGTTAGGGGGGAGCAGTTCTTC. Protein: CASIVRGEQFF. The chain combines TRBV2 with TRBJ2-1, with D perhaps TRBD1 (6 bases). Germline values: CDR1 SNHLY, CDR2 FYNNEI. This CDR3 has 11 residues. V lost 7 bases and J 10 bases, leaving 11 bases between the germline ends.

This clonotype has a single count. A much more abundant neighbour one base away suggests this may be a read error. The J gene is TRBJ2-7, the V gene TRBV6-9; 8 bases map to TRBD2. The CDR3 covers 15 residues. Germline-derived CDR1 and CDR2 are MNHGY and SVAAGI. The DNA of the CDR3 is TGTGCCAGCAGTTCCTCCGGGACTAGTTCTTACGAGCAGAACTTC. Translated, it gives CASSSSGTSSYEQNF.

V usage is TRBV5-1 and J usage is TRBJ1-5, with 7 bases fitting TRBD1. The CDR3 totals 14 residues. V shed 0 bases and J 6 bases; nucleotides not matched to a gene: 3. Germline V gene sequence: CDR1 SGHRS, CDR2 YFSETQ. CDR3 residues: CASSLEGGGQPQHF. In DNA form, the CDR3 reads TGCGCCAGCAGCTTGGAAGGGGGCGGTCAGCCCCAGCATTTT.

This clonotype occurred a few times. The chain links TRBV12-3 or TRBV12-4 to TRBJ2-1, with D possibly TRBD1 on 5 matching bases. The CDR3 spans 12 residues. Trimming cost V 6 bases and J 10 bases, with 13 bases left between them. The CDR3 coding sequence is TGTGCCAGCAGCCAGACAGAGGACGAGCAGTTCTTC. Its protein is CASSQTEDEQFF.

This clonotype was observed many times. The V gene is TRBV20-1, the J gene TRBJ2-2; TRBD1 matches 12 bases. V was clipped by 5 bases and J by 5 bases; unmatched bases: 3. This CDR3 is built from 14 residues. The V gene's germline CDR1 is DFQATT and CDR2 SNEGSKA (reference sequence). The CDR3 sequence is CSAWDRGQTGELFF. The CDR3 DNA follows: TGCAGTGCTTGGGACAGGGGGCAAACCGGGGAGCTGTTTTTT.

This clonotype was detected a few times. The rearrangement links TRBV28 to TRBJ2-1, with D perhaps being TRBD1 or TRBD2 (7 bases each). The CDR3 totals 14 residues. Germline V gene lookup returns CDR1 MDHEN and CDR2 SYDVKM. Trimming took 5 bases from V and 5 from J, leaving 13 bases between them. The CDR3 loop is CASSTQGGNNEQFF. CDR3 in DNA: TGTGCCAGCAGTACGCAGGGGGGGAACAATGAGCAGTTCTTC. Full variable domain (rest looked up from reference TRBV28 and TRBJ2-1): DVKVTQSSRYLVKRTGEKVFLECVQDMDHENMFWYRQDPGLGLRLIYFSYDVKMKEKGDIPEGYSVSREKKERFSLILESASTNQTSMYLCASSTQGGNNEQFFGPGTRLTVL.

The J gene is TRBJ1-2, the V gene TRBV5-4; 9 nucleotides match TRBD1. CDR3 length: 17 amino acids. Trimming at V came to 0 bases and at J to 8 bases, leaving 14 bases not matched to a gene. Germline V gene lookup returns CDR1 SGHNT and CDR2 YYREEE (reference sequence). The CDR3 DNA is TGTGCCAGCAGCTTGGCCGTTGGGTCGGGACAGGGAAGAGGCTACACCTTC. Translating it yields CASSLAVGSGQGRGYTF.